The 20 T cell receptor beta chains in this list originate from one sample, sequenced in a study of T cell responses to AZD1222 COVID-19 vaccine. Produced via immunoSEQ multiplex PCR; TCRdb's table is partial and in-frame only. Of just under 150,000 clones in the sample, roughly 90% were seen once. The sample was peripheral blood, taken 28 days after the second AZD1222 dose. The origin of the receptors is an adult who received the AZD1222 COVID-19 vaccine.

CDR3 in amino acids: CASSLAGDSIYEQYF. Here the CDR3 DNA reads TGTGCCAGCAGCTTGGCCGGTGACAGCATTTACGAGCAGTACTTC. The rearrangement uses TRBV5-8 and TRBJ2-7, with TRBD1 as a possible D gene (5 bases). V dropped 0 bases and J dropped 4 bases, with 14 bases sitting between them. Germline V CDR1 and CDR2: SGHTS, YDEGEE. The CDR3 loop spans 15 amino acids. Variable domain in full (rest from reference TRBV5-8 and TRBJ2-7): EAGVTQSPTHLIKTRGQQATLRCSPISGHTSVYWYQQALGLGLQFLLWYDEGEERNRGNFPPRFSGRQFPNYSSELNVNALELEDSALYLCASSLAGDSIYEQYFGPGTRLTVT.

The rearrangement links TRBV3-1 (or the pseudogene TRBV3-2) to TRBJ2-7, with TRBD1 as a possible D gene (5 bases). Germline assignment: CDR1 LGHDT and CDR2 YNNKEL (reference sequence). The CDR3 covers 15 residues. Trimming removed 0 bases at V and 4 bases at J, with 13 bases between. CDR3 sequence (DNA): TGTGCCAGCAGCCAAGAGGATCCAGGGCGGTACGAGCAGTACTTC. Translating it yields CASSQEDPGRYEQYF.

V usage is TRBV28 and J usage is TRBJ1-6, with 9 bases identical to TRBD1. The length of the CDR3 is 16 residues. The V gene end was trimmed by 4 bases and the J gene end by 9 bases; junction bases not matched to a gene: 10. From germline, CDR1 is MDHEN and CDR2 SYDVKM. In nucleotides, the CDR3 is TGTGCCAGCAGTTCCCGGACCGGGACAGGGAGTTCACCCCTCCACTTT. It yields the protein CASSSRTGTGSSPLHF.

The genes are TRBV18 and TRBJ2-2, with D hard to call. Per the germline V gene, CDR1 is KGHSH and CDR2 is LQKENI. Between the trimmed V and J ends, which lost 4 bases and 5 bases, there was a span of 11 bases. This CDR3 region has 14 residues. In nucleotides, the CDR3 is TGTGCCAGCTCACTCGACCCGCGGACCGGGGAGCTGTTTTTT. Its translation is CASSLDPRTGELFF.

The chain uses TRBV5-6 and TRBJ2-2; D is possibly TRBD2 (5 bases). The V end lost 0 bases, the J end lost 1 base, and 10 bases lay between the germline ends. From germline, CDR1 is SGHDT and CDR2 YYEEEE. The CDR3 loop spans 16 amino acids. In DNA, the CDR3 is TGTGCCAGCAGCTTGGAAGAGCGGAGGAACACCGGGGAGCTGTTTTTT. It is translated as CASSLEERRNTGELFF.

The J gene is TRBJ1-2, the V gene TRBV28; 7 nucleotides align to TRBD1. Germline trimming cut 5 bases from V and 0 bases from J; bases unmatched to any gene: 9. CDR1 and CDR2 from the germline V gene are MDHEN and SYDVKM. This CDR3 contains 16 residues. The CDR3 region is CASSPLLTGTNYGYTF. CDR3 coding DNA: TGTGCCAGCAGTCCCCTCCTGACAGGGACTAACTATGGCTACACCTTC.

The chain has TRBV5-1 and TRBJ1-1, with D unresolved. Germline loops: CDR1 SGHRS, CDR2 YFSETQ. The V end was cut by 0 bases, the J end by 1 base, with 7 bases between. The CDR3 is 14 amino acids. CDR3 protein: CASSLGQKNTEAFF. As DNA, the CDR3 is TGCGCCAGCAGCTTGGGCCAGAAGAACACTGAAGCTTTCTTT.

The chain employs TRBV5-1 and TRBJ2-7; TRBD1 agrees at 10 bases. Germline lookup yields CDR1 SGHRS and CDR2 YFSETQ. The CDR3 totals 13 residues. J gave up 4 bases and V 7 bases, and 5 bases lay outside the gene matches. CDR3 amino acids: CASAGTGEYEQYF. CDR3 bases: TGCGCCAGCGCCGGGACAGGGGAATACGAGCAGTACTTC.

This clone was counted between two and nine times. The genes are TRBV9 and TRBJ2-7, with no clear D. V was cut by 3 bases and J by 4 bases, with 5 bases left in between. Germline V lookup: CDR1 SGDLS, CDR2 YYNGEE. CDR3 length equals 11 residues. This CDR3 is CASSADYEQYF. In DNA form, the CDR3 reads TGTGCCAGCAGCGCAGATTACGAGCAGTACTTC. Variable domain in full (rest from reference TRBV9 and TRBJ2-7): DSGVTQTPKHLITATGQRVTLRCSPRSGDLSVYWYQQSLDQGLQFLIQYYNGEERAKGNILERFSAQQFPDLHSELNLSSLELGDSALYFCASSADYEQYFGPGTRLTVT.

This clone was seen once. CDR3 sequence: CASSLRSDRAINYGYTF. Written as DNA, the CDR3 is TGTGCCAGCAGCTTAAGGTCCGACAGGGCGATTAACTATGGCTACACCTTC. The chain uses TRBV7-9 and TRBJ1-2; TRBD1 matches 7 bases. Germline CDR1 and CDR2: SEHNR and FQNEAQ (reference sequence). The trim removed 2 bases at V and 1 base at J, leaving 10 bases unmatched. There are 17 residues in the CDR3.

This clone was observed once. The conserved closing phenylalanine or tryptophan is absent in this CDR3, likely reflecting a read error. The DNA is omitted, as the CDR3 cannot be located on it reliably, and the CDR3 follows TCRdb's listing. The chain uses TRBV18 and TRBJ1-4. 8 amino acids form the CDR3, both terminal residues included. From germline, CDR1 is KGHSH and CDR2 LQKENI. CDR3 sequence reads: CASSTVVR.

The CDR3 region has the DNA TGTGCCAGCAGCCAAGCGGGGTACTCCTACAATGAGCAGTTCTTC. This codes for CASSQAGYSYNEQFF. This sequence joins TRBV3-1 (or the pseudogene TRBV3-2) and TRBJ2-1; D might be TRBD2 (5 bases). The ends were cut back, 1 base at V and 0 bases at J, with 7 bases in the middle. This CDR3 comprises 15 residues. The germline V gene has CDR1 LGHDT and CDR2 YNNKEL (reference sequence).

V gene TRBV9 combines with J gene TRBJ1-1; unclear D gene. V was cut by 2 bases and J by 1 base, with 9 bases left in between. The V gene's germline CDR1 is SGDLS and CDR2 YYNGEE. This CDR3 has 14 residues. The CDR3 sequence: CASSVVSGNTEAFF. The DNA of the CDR3 is TGTGCCAGCAGCGTCGTTTCAGGGAACACTGAAGCTTTCTTT.

CDR3 sequence reads: CASRDMETQQYF. As DNA, the CDR3 is TGCGCCAGCCGGGACATGGAAACCCAGCAGTACTTC. The rearrangement uses TRBV10-2 and TRBJ2-7, with D perhaps TRBD1 (6 bases). The germline CDR1 and CDR2 sequences are WSHSY and SAAADI. V was shortened by 8 bases and J by 8 bases, with 16 bases between the two germline ends. The CDR3 is 12 amino acids.

The chain employs TRBV18 and TRBJ1-3; D gene unclear. Germline assignment: CDR1 KGHSH and CDR2 LQKENI. Trimming pared 3 bases from V and 3 bases from J, leaving 12 bases between. CDR3 length equals 15 residues. The CDR3 region has the DNA TGTGCCAGCTCACCCGAGAGTTTTAGTGGAAACACCATATATTTT. This gives the protein CASSPESFSGNTIYF.

This chain uses TRBV30 with TRBJ2-7; weak D call: TRBD2 (6 bases). CDR1 is GTSNPN and CDR2 is SVGIG in the germline V gene (reference sequence). V lost 1 base and J 2 bases, leaving 15 bases between the germline ends. The CDR3 extends over 15 amino acids. The DNA of the CDR3 is TGTGCCTGGAGTGGAGTGGAGGGCCGAACCTACGAGCAGTACTTC. Amino acids: CAWSGVEGRTYEQYF.

The table lists this clone with a count of one. The chain is built from TRBV3-1 (or the pseudogene TRBV3-2) and TRBJ2-7; 9 positions agree with TRBD2. Trimming at V came to 0 bases and at J to 5 bases, leaving 11 bases not matched to a gene. Germline V CDR1 and CDR2: LGHDT, YNNKEL (reference sequence). CDR3 size: 17 residues. DNA for the CDR3: TGTGCCAGCAGCCAAGATTTGGGCGGGAGGGCACGCAACGAGCAGTACTTC. Protein: CASSQDLGGRARNEQYF.

The gene calls are TRBV6-2 or TRBV6-3 and TRBJ2-3, with 14 bases aligning to TRBD2. The ends lost 2 bases at V and 0 bases at J; junction bases unmatched: 7. CDR1 and CDR2 (germline): MNHEY, SVGEGT. The CDR3 contains 19 residues. In DNA, the CDR3 is TGTGCCAGCAGTTACCCCCGGACTAGCGGGAGGTTTAGCACAGATACGCAGTATTTT. Translating gives CASSYPRTSGRFSTDTQYF.

The chain carries TRBV7-2 and TRBJ1-5; D possibly corresponds to TRBD1 (6 bases). Trimming removed 5 bases at V and 6 bases at J, with 14 bases between. CDR3 length equals 14 residues. Germline CDR1 is SGHTA and CDR2 is FQGNSA. The CDR3 nucleotides are TGTGCCAGCAGCAACCAGGGGCAGGGTCAGCCCCAGCATTTT. Translation: CASSNQGQGQPQHF.

The chain has TRBV5-1 and TRBJ1-1; no clear D. Trimming cost V 4 bases and J 6 bases, with 13 bases left between them. CDR3 length equals 13 residues. Germline CDR1 is SGHRS and CDR2 is YFSETQ. CDR3: CASSPGPSPEAFF. The CDR3 DNA follows: TGCGCCAGCAGCCCCGGTCCCAGCCCTGAAGCTTTCTTT. Looking up the rest from reference TRBV5-1 and TRBJ1-1 gives the full variable domain: KAGVTQTPRYLIKTRGQQVTLSCSPISGHRSVSWYQQTPGQGLQFLFEYFSETQRNKGNFPGRFSGRQFSNSRSEMNVSTLELGDSALYLCASSPGPSPEAFFGQGTRLTVV.